This T cell receptor (beta chain) was sequenced during a study of chemoradiotherapy in HPV16-positive cancers. This CDR3 comprises 14 residues. Germline values: CDR1 SGHTA, CDR2 FQGNSA. Trimming stripped 2 bases from V and 8 bases from J, with 15 bases between. Here immunoSEQ multiplex PCR was the method, and the copy in TCRdb shows in-frame clones only, minus some. The sample lists several thousand clones, about two thirds occurring once. This clone was seen only a few times. The receptor was isolated from a human donor with HPV-associated anogenital cancer. The source was tumor tissue, collected from a patient who underwent chemoradiotherapy. The chain links TRBV7-2 to TRBJ1-2, with D unclear. The CDR3 is CASSLTGMTRGYTF. The CDR3 DNA reads TGTGCCAGCAGCTTAACGGGTATGACGAGGGGCTACACCTTC.